The clone carrying this T cell receptor (beta chain) is a singleton in its sample. J gave up 5 bases and V 2 bases, and 2 bases lay outside the gene matches. CDR3 length: 14 residues. The germline V gene encodes CDR1 LGHNA and CDR2 YSLEER. Regarding time point: pre-treatment sample, taken before nivolumab and TIL therapy. Adults with stage 4 NSCLC were enrolled in a phase I trial. This sample is drawn from a study of TIL therapy for anti-PD-1-resistant metastatic lung cancer. On the study more broadly: A few tumors were EGFR-mutant and two were ALK-rearranged.

The immunoSEQ assay was v3. The data were produced by immunoSEQ multiplex PCR, yet TCRdb's version contains in-frame clones alone and is incomplete. The data contain about 36,000 clones, 70% to 75% of them singletons. The rearrangement joins TRBV4-3 to TRBJ2-7, with 11 nucleotides matching TRBD1. This specimen was blood, taken at baseline. The source is a person aged 25-85 years with non-small cell lung cancer. This CDR3 is CASSQRDRGDEQYF. The CDR3 region has the DNA TGCGCCAGCAGCCAACGGGACAGGGGGGACGAGCAGTACTTC.